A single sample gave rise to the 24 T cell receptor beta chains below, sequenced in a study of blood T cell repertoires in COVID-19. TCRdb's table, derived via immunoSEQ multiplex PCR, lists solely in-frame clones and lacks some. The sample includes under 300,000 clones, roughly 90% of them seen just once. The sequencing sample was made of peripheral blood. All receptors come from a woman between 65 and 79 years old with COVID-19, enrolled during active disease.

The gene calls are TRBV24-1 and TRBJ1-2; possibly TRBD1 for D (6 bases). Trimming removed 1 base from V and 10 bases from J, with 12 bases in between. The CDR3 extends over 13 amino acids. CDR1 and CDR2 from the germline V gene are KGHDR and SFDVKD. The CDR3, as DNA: TGTGCCACCAGTGATTTAAACAGGGACCTCTACACCTTC. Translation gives CATSDLNRDLYTF.

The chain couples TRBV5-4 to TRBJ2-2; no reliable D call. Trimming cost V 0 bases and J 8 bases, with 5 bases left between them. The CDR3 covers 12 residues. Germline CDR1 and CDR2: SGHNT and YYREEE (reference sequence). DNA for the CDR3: TGTGCCAGCAGCTTGGCCACAGGGGAGCTGTTTTTT. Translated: CASSLATGELFF.

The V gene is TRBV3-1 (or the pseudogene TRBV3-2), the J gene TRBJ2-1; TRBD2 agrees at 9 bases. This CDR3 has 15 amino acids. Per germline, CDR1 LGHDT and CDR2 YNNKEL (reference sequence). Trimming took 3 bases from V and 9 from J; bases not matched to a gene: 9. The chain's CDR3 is CASSQSGLAPFEQFF. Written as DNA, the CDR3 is TGTGCCAGCAGCCAGTCGGGACTAGCTCCCTTTGAGCAGTTCTTC.

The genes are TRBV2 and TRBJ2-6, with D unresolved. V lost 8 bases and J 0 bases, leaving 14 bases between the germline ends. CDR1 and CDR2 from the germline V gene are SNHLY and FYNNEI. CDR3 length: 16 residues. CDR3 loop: CASGSAAGSGANVLTF. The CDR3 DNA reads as TGTGCCAGCGGCAGCGCAGCTGGCTCTGGGGCCAACGTCCTGACTTTC.

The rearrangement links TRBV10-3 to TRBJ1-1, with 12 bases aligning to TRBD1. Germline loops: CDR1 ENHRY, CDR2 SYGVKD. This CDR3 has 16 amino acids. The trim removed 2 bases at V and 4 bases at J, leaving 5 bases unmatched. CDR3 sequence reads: CAISEGTGGGGTEAFF. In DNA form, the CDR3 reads TGTGCCATCAGTGAGGGGACAGGGGGCGGGGGCACTGAAGCTTTCTTT.

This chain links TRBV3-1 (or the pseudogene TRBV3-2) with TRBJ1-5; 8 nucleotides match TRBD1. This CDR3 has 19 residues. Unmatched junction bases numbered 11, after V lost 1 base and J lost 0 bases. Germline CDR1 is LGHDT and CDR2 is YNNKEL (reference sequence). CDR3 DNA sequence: TGTGCCAGCAGCCAAGGAAGACCGACAGGGGCTGATAGCAATCAGCCCCAGCATTTT. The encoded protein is CASSQGRPTGADSNQPQHF.

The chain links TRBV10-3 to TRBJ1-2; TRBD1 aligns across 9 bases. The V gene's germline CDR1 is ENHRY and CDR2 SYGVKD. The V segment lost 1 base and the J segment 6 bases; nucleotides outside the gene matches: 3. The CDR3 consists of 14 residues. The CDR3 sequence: CAISEWDRADGYTF. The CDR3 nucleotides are TGTGCCATCAGTGAGTGGGACAGGGCGGATGGCTACACCTTC.

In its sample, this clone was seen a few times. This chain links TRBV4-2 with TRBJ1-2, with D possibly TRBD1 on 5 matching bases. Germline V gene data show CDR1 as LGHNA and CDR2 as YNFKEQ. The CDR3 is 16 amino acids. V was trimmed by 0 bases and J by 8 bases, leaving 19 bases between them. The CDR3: CASSQEAGGLLLGYTF. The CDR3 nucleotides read TGTGCCAGCAGCCAAGAAGCGGGGGGACTACTATTAGGCTACACCTTC.

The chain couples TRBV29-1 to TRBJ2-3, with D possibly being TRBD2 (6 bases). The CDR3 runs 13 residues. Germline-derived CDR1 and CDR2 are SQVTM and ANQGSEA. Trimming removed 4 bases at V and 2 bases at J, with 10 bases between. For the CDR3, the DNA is TGCAGCGTTGGCGGGGACCCCACAGATACGCAGTATTTT. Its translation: CSVGGDPTDTQYF.

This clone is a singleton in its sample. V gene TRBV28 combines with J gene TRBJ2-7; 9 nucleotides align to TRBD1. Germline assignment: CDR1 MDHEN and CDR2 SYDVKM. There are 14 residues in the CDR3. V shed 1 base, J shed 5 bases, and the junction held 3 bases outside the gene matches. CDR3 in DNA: TGTGCCAGCAGTTTATACCGGGACAGGGACGAGCAGTACTTC. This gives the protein CASSLYRDRDEQYF.

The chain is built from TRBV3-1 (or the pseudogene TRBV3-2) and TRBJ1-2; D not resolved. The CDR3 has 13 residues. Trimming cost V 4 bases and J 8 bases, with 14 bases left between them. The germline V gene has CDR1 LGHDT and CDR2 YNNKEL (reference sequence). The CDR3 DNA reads TGTGCCAGCAGCCCCAGCGGGGAGAAAGGCTACACCTTC. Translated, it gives CASSPSGEKGYTF.

The CDR3, as DNA: TGTGCCAGCAGCGTAGGAGGGGGGGCTCTCGACCAGTTCTTC. This codes for CASSVGGGALDQFF. This rearrangement joins TRBV9 to TRBJ2-1; possible D gene TRBD2, 7 bases. Trimming took off 0 bases at V and 13 bases at J, with 17 bases between the two ends. The CDR3 totals 14 residues. CDR1 is SGDLS and CDR2 is YYNGEE in the germline V gene.

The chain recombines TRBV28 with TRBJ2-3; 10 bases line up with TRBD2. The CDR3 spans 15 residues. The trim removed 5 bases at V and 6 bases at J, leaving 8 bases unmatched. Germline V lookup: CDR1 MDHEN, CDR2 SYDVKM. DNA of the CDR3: TGTGCCAGCAGTCCGTCTAGCGGGGGTGTGGATACGCAGTATTTT. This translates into CASSPSSGGVDTQYF. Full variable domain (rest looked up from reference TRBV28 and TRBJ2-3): DVKVTQSSRYLVKRTGEKVFLECVQDMDHENMFWYRQDPGLGLRLIYFSYDVKMKEKGDIPEGYSVSREKKERFSLILESASTNQTSMYLCASSPSSGGVDTQYFGPGTRLTVL.

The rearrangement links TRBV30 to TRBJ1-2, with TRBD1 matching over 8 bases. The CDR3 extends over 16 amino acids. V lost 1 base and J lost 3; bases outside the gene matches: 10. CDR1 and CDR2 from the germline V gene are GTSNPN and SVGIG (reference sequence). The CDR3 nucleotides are TGTGCCTGGAGTGGGGCGACAGGGGAGAGGTACTATGGCTACACCTTC. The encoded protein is CAWSGATGERYYGYTF.

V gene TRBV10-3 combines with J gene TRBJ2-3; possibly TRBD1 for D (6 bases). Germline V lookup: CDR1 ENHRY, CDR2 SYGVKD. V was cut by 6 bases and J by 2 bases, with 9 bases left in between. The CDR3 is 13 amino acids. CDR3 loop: CAIRGHSTDTQYF. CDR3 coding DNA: TGTGCCATCAGGGGACACTCCACAGATACGCAGTATTTT.

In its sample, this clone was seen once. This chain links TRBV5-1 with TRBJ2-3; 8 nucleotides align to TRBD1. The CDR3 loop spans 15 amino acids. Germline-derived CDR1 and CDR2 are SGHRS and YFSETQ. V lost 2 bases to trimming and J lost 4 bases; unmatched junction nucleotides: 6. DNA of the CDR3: TGCGCCAGCAGCTTCGGACAGGGTATGTCAGATACGCAGTATTTT. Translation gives CASSFGQGMSDTQYF. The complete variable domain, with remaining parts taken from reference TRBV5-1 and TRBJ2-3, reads KAGVTQTPRYLIKTRGQQVTLSCSPISGHRSVSWYQQTPGQGLQFLFEYFSETQRNKGNFPGRFSGRQFSNSRSEMNVSTLELGDSALYLCASSFGQGMSDTQYFGPGTRLTVL.

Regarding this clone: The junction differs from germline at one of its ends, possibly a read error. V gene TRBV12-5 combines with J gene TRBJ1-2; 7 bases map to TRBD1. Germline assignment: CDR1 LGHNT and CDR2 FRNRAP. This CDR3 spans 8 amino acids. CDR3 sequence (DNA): TGTGCTAGTGCAGGGGGACCCTTC. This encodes CASAGGPF.

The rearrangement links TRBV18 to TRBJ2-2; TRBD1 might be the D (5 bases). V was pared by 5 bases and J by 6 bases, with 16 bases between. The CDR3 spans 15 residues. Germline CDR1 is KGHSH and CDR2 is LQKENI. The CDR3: CASSSPREGSGELFF. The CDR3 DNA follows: TGTGCCAGCTCATCCCCCAGGGAAGGGTCCGGGGAGCTGTTTTTT.

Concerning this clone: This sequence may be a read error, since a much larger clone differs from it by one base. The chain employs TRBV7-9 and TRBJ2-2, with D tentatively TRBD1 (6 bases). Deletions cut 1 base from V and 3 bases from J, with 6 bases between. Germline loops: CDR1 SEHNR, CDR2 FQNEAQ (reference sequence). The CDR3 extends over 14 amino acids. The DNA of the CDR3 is TGTGCCAGCAGCTTAGGACAGGACACCGGGGAGCTGTTTTTT. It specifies CASSLGQDTGELFF. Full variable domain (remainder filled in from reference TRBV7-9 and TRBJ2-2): DTGVSQNPRHKITKRGQNVTFRCDPISEHNRLYWYRQTLGQGPEFLTYFQNEAQLEKSRLLSDRFSAERPKGSFSTLEIQRTEQGDSAMYLCASSLGQDTGELFFGEGSRLTVL.

For the CDR3, the DNA is TGTGCCAGCAGTACCGGGACACAGAGCAATCAGCCCCAGCATTTT. This gives the protein CASSTGTQSNQPQHF. The chain is built from TRBV3-1 (or the pseudogene TRBV3-2) and TRBJ1-5, with a tentative D call TRBD1 (6 bases). This CDR3 has 15 residues. V gave up 6 bases and J gave up 1 base, with 13 bases separating them. From germline, CDR1 is LGHDT and CDR2 YNNKEL (reference sequence).

CDR3 protein: CASSPGLSNQPQHF. The CDR3 nucleotides are TGTGCCAGCAGCCCAGGGCTTAGCAATCAGCCCCAGCATTTT. The chain combines TRBV11-2 with TRBJ1-5, with D tentatively TRBD1 (5 bases). The germline CDR1 and CDR2 sequences are SGHAT and FQNNGV. The CDR3 spans 14 residues. V dropped 5 bases and J dropped 0 bases, with 8 bases sitting between them.

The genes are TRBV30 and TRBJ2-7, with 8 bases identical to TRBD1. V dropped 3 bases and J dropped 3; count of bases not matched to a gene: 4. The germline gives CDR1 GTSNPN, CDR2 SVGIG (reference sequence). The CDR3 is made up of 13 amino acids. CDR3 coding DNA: TGTGCCTGGAGACGGACAGGGCGCTACGAGCAGTACTTC. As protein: CAWRRTGRYEQYF. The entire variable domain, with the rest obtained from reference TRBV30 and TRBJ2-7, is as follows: SQTIHQWPATLVQPVGSPLSLECTVEGTSNPNLYWYRQAAGRGLQLLFYSVGIGQISSEVPQNLSASRPQDRQFILSSKKLLLSDSGFYLCAWRRTGRYEQYFGPGTRLTVT.

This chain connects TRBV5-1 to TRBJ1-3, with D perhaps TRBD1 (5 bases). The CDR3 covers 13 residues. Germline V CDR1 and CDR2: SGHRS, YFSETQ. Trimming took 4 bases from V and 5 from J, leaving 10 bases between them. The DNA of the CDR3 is TGCGCCAGCAGCCCGGAGGGGCGAAACACCATATATTTT. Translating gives CASSPEGRNTIYF.

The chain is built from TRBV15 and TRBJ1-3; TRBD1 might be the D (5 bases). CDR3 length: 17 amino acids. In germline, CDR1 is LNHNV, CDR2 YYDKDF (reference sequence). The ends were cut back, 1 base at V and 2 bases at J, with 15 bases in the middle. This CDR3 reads CATSRVGGLNTGNTIYF. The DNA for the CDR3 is TGTGCCACCAGCAGAGTTGGGGGACTGAACACTGGAAACACCATATATTTT.